One sample yielded the 17 T cell receptor beta chains listed below, sequenced in a study of control samples from healthy donors and cancer patients (dated by TCRdb to 2020 to 2021). Libraries were constructed by the immunoSEQ multiplex PCR assay. TCRdb stores this immuneACCESS table with in-frame sequences only. Part of the clones is absent; in the studies checked, under half of the shortfall reflects unresolved V genes, and no reason is known for the rest. The sample yields about 84,000 clones; roughly 91% were counted once. The ten largest clones represent approximately 15% of the sample. Source material: blood. These receptors were taken from a young man in good health.

The chain combines TRBV5-1 with TRBJ1-5, with a possible D match to TRBD1 (6 bases). Germline CDR1 is SGHRS and CDR2 is YFSETQ. This CDR3 has 16 amino acids. With 1 base removed from V and 2 bases from J, the gap between germline ends came to 13 bases. The chain's CDR3 is CASSLTGYGGNQPQHF. The CDR3 nucleotides are TGCGCCAGCAGCTTGACAGGGTACGGAGGCAATCAGCCCCAGCATTTT.

The V and J genes are TRBV10-3 and TRBJ2-1, with 12 bases that match TRBD2. CDR1 is ENHRY and CDR2 is SYGVKD in the germline V gene. The CDR3 has 13 residues. V lost 9 bases, J lost 15 bases, and 12 bases stayed unmatched. The CDR3 sequence is CAIWASGRAALFF. The CDR3 nucleotides are TGTGCCATATGGGCTAGCGGGAGGGCCGCTCTGTTCTTC.

CDR3 loop: CATSDAGAGNTIYF. CDR3 coding DNA: TGTGCCACCAGTGATGCAGGGGCTGGAAACACCATATATTTT. V and J are TRBV24-1 and TRBJ1-3; TRBD1 might be the D (6 bases). The CDR3 loop spans 14 amino acids. In germline, CDR1 is KGHDR, CDR2 SFDVKD. Trimming left V 3 bases short and J 2 bases short, with 7 bases between.

The chain carries TRBV7-3 and TRBJ2-1; TRBD2 agrees at 12 bases. The CDR3 runs 19 residues. Germline lookup yields CDR1 SGHTA and CDR2 FQGTGA. V lost 4 bases, J lost 7 bases, and 17 bases stayed unmatched. CDR3 nucleotides: TGTGCCAGCAGCTCTCCACAGCGACTAGCGGGAGAGTATAGAAATGAGCAGTTCTTC. Translation: CASSSPQRLAGEYRNEQFF.

The genes are TRBV5-6 and TRBJ1-2; TRBD1 agrees at 7 bases. The CDR3 length is 12 residues. Germline V gives CDR1 SGHDT, CDR2 YYEEEE. V trimming: 7 bases; J trimming: 3 bases; junction bases outside the gene matches: 3. In nucleotides, the CDR3 is TGTGCCAGCGAGGGGGCCGACTATGGCTACACCTTC. This gives the protein CASEGADYGYTF.

The chain combines TRBV2 with TRBJ1-5, with TRBD1 as a possible D gene (5 bases). The ends were cut back, 6 bases at V and 5 bases at J, with 11 bases in the middle. Germline CDR1 and CDR2: SNHLY and FYNNEI. This CDR3 has 13 residues. The CDR3 reads CASSGRGDQPQHF. The CDR3 DNA sequence: TGTGCCAGCAGCGGGAGAGGGGATCAGCCCCAGCATTTT.

This chain uses TRBV7-8 with TRBJ2-2; 12 positions match TRBD2. J was trimmed by 4 bases and V by 5 bases; bases with no gene match: 17. Looked up from germline, CDR1 is SGHVS and CDR2 is FQNEAQ. This CDR3 comprises 20 residues. The chain's CDR3 is CASSIRTGKGLAGSTGELFF. CDR3 sequence (DNA): TGTGCCAGCAGCATCAGGACAGGGAAAGGACTAGCGGGGAGCACCGGGGAGCTGTTTTTT.

The chain has TRBV6-6 and TRBJ1-1, with TRBD1 identical over 7 bases. Per germline, CDR1 MNHNY and CDR2 SVGAGI (reference sequence). The V gene end was trimmed by 5 bases and the J gene end by 0 bases; junction bases not matched to a gene: 9. The length of the CDR3 is 16 residues. This CDR3 reads CASSPQGRGLNTEAFF. CDR3 bases: TGTGCCAGCAGTCCACAGGGGCGGGGGTTGAACACTGAAGCTTTCTTT.

V is TRBV6-1 and J is TRBJ2-5, with D tentatively TRBD1 (6 bases). Germline V gives CDR1 MNHNS, CDR2 SASEGT. This CDR3 region has 12 residues. V lost 6 bases, J lost 5 bases, and 10 bases lay in between. The CDR3 sequence: CASSQTGETQYF. For the CDR3, the DNA is TGTGCCAGCAGCCAAACAGGGGAGACCCAGTACTTC.

The chain is built from TRBV6-1 and TRBJ2-1; TRBD2 matches at 7 bases. The CDR3 has 15 amino acids. V dropped 3 bases and J dropped 7; count of bases not matched to a gene: 9. The germline gives CDR1 MNHNS, CDR2 SASEGT. The CDR3 is CASSDISGSKNEQFF. DNA of the CDR3: TGTGCCAGCAGTGATATTAGCGGGTCTAAAAATGAGCAGTTCTTC.

As concerns this clone: Sequence at one end of the junction differs from germline and may be a read error. V gene TRBV7-3 combines with J gene TRBJ1-1; TRBD1 aligns across 7 bases. The V gene's germline CDR1 is SGHTA and CDR2 FQGTGA. This CDR3 spans 13 amino acids. The CDR3 DNA reads as TGTGCCAGCAGCATAACAGGGGTCACTGAAGCTTTCTTT. This encodes CASSITGVTEAFF.

The J gene is TRBJ1-5, the V gene TRBV11-2; D is ambiguous. CDR3 size: 14 residues. The V gene lost 4 bases and the J gene lost 3 bases, with 10 bases spanning the gap. CDR1 is SGHAT and CDR2 is FQNNGV in the germline V gene. The CDR3 loop is CASSYGLINQPQHF. The CDR3 DNA sequence: TGTGCCAGCAGCTACGGACTGATCAATCAGCCCCAGCATTTT.

The chain couples TRBV30 to TRBJ1-3; D is perhaps TRBD1 (6 bases). The germline V and J ends were trimmed by 3 bases and 2 bases, with 8 bases remaining between them. The CDR3 length is 13 residues. Germline CDR1 and CDR2: GTSNPN and SVGIG (reference sequence). Written as DNA, the CDR3 is TGTGCCTGGAGGGGGGGGCCTGGAAACACCATATATTTT. Translation gives CAWRGGPGNTIYF.

The chain joins TRBV2 to TRBJ2-7; D is perhaps TRBD1 or TRBD2 (5 bases each). This CDR3 contains 14 residues. Germline CDR1 is SNHLY and CDR2 is FYNNEI. V lost 6 bases to trimming and J lost 2 bases, with 14 bases between them. The CDR3 reads CASRGVWDPYEQYF. DNA for the CDR3: TGTGCCAGCAGGGGGGTTTGGGATCCCTACGAGCAGTACTTC.

The chain uses TRBV6-1 and TRBJ1-2, with a possible D match to TRBD1 (5 bases). V was shortened by 1 base and J by 4 bases, with 10 bases between the two germline ends. Per germline, CDR1 MNHNS and CDR2 SASEGT. This CDR3 is 14 amino acids long. CDR3 sequence (DNA): TGTGCCAGCAGTGAAGAACCGGGACCCTATGGCTACACCTTC. Residues: CASSEEPGPYGYTF.

The chain couples TRBV3-1 (or the pseudogene TRBV3-2) to TRBJ1-6; D call uncertain. The CDR3 is 16 residues long. Germline-derived CDR1 and CDR2 are LGHDT and YNNKEL (reference sequence). The germline V and J ends were trimmed by 1 base and 7 bases, with 14 bases remaining between them. The DNA of the CDR3 is TGTGCCAGCAGCCAAGGGACGGGAGGAGGGAATTCACCCCTCCACTTT. Translated, it gives CASSQGTGGGNSPLHF.

The chain employs TRBV4-2 and TRBJ2-3, with no clear D. There are 13 residues in the CDR3. Per the germline V gene, CDR1 is LGHNA and CDR2 is YNFKEQ. The V end was cut by 6 bases, the J end by 3 bases, with 10 bases between. Here the CDR3 DNA reads TGTGCCAGCAGACCCGGCGGAACAGATACGCAGTATTTT. Encoded protein: CASRPGGTDTQYF.